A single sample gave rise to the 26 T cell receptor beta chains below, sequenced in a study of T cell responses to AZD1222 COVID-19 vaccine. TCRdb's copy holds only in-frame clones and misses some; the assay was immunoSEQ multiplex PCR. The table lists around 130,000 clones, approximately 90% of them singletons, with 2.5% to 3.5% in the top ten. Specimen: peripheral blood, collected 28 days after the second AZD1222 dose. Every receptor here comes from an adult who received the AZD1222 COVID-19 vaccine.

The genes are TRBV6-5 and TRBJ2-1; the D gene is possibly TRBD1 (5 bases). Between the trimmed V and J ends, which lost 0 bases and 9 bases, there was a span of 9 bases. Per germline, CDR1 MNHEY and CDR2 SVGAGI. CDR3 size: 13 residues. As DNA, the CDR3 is TGTGCCAGCAGTTACTCATTGGGGCCTGAGCAGTTCTTC. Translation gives CASSYSLGPEQFF.

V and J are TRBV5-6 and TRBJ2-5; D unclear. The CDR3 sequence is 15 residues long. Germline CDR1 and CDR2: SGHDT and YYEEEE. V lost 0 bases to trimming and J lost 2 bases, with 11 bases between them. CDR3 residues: CASSLETQFQETQYF. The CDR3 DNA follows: TGTGCCAGCAGCTTGGAAACACAGTTTCAAGAGACCCAGTACTTC.

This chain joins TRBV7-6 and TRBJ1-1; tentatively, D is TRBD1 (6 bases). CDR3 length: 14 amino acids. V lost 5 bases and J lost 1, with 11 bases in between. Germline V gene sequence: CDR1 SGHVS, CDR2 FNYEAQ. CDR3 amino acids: CASSGYRENTEAFF. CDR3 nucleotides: TGTGCCAGCAGCGGTTACAGGGAGAACACTGAAGCTTTCTTT. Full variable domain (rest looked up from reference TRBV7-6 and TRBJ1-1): GAGVSQSPRYKVTKRGQDVALRCDPISGHVSLYWYRQALGQGPEFLTYFNYEAQQDKSGLPNDRFSAERPEGSISTLTIQRTEQRDSAMYRCASSGYRENTEAFFGQGTRLTVV.

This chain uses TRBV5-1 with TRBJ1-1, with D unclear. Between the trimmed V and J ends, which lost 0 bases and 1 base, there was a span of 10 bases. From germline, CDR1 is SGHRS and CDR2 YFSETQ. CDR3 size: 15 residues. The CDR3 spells CASSLGAAGNTEAFF. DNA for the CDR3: TGCGCCAGCAGCTTGGGGGCGGCGGGGAACACTGAAGCTTTCTTT.

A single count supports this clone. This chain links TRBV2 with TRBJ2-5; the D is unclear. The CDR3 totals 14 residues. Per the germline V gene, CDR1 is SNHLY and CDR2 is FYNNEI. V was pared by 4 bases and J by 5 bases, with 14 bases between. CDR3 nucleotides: TGTGCCAGCAGTGCCGGGCTCGGCGTCGAGACCCAGTACTTC. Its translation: CASSAGLGVETQYF. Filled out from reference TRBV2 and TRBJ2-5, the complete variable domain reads EPEVTQTPSHQVTQMGQEVILRCVPISNHLYFYWYRQILGQKVEFLVSFYNNEISEKSEIFDDQFSVERPDGSNFTLKIRSTKLEDSAMYFCASSAGLGVETQYFGPGTRLLVL.

Written as DNA, the CDR3 is TGTGCCATCAGTGGGGAAGGGGGGAGTCAGCCCCAGCATTTT. It codes for CAISGEGGSQPQHF. The chain joins TRBV10-3 to TRBJ1-5, with a tentative D call TRBD1 (6 bases). V was shortened by 4 bases and J by 6 bases, with 13 bases between the two germline ends. Germline loops: CDR1 ENHRY, CDR2 SYGVKD. This CDR3 has 14 amino acids.

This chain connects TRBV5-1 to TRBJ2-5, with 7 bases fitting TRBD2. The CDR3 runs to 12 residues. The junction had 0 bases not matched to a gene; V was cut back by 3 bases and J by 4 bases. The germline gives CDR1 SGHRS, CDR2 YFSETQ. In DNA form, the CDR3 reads TGCGCCAGCAGCTGGGGGGGAGAGACCCAGTACTTC. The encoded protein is CASSWGGETQYF.

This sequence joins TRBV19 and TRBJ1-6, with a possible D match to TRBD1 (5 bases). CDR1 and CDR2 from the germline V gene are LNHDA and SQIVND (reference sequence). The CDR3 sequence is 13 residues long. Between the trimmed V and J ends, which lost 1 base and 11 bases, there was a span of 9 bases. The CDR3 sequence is CASSIGQPPPLHF. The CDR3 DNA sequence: TGTGCCAGTAGTATAGGACAGCCACCACCCCTCCACTTT.

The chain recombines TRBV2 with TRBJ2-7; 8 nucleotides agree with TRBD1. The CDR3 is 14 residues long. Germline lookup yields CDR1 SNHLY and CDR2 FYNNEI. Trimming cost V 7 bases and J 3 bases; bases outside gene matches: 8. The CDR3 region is CASIGDRGLYEQYF. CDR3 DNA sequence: TGTGCCAGCATTGGCGACAGGGGCCTCTACGAGCAGTACTTC.

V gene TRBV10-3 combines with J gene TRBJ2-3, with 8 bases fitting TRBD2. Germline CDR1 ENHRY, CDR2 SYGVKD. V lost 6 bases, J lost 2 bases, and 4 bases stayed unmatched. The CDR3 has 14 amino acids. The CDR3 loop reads CAISPGGDTDTQYF. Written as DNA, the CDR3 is TGTGCCATCAGCCCGGGGGGGGACACAGATACGCAGTATTTT.

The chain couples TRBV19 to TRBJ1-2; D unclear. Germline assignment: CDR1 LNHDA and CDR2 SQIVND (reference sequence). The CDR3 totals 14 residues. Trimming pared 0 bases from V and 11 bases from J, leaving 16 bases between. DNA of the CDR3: TGTGCCAGTAGTATAGACTTGAATTACAGAAGATACACCTTC. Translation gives CASSIDLNYRRYTF. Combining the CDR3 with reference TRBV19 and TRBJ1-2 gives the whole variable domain DGGITQSPKYLFRKEGQNVTLSCEQNLNHDAMYWYRQDPGQGLRLIYYSQIVNDFQKGDIAEGYSVSREKKESFPLTVTSAQKNPTAFYLCASSIDLNYRRYTFGSGTRLTVV.

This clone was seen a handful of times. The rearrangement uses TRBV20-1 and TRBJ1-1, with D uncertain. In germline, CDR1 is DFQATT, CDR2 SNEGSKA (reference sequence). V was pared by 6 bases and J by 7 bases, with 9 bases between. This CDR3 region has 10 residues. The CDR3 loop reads CSAPRGEAFF. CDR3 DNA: TGCAGTGCCCCTCGTGGTGAAGCTTTCTTT.

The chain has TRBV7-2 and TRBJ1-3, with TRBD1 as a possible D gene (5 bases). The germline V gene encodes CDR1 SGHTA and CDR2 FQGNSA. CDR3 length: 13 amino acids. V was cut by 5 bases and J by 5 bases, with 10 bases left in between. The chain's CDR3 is CASSRPGRNTIYF. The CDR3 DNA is TGTGCCAGCAGCCGGCCGGGGCGAAACACCATATATTTT.

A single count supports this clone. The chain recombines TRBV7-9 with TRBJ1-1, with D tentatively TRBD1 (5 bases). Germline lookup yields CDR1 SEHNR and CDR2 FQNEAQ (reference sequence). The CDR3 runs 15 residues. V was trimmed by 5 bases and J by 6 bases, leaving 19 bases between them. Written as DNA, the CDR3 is TGTGCCAGCAGCCCCTTTGCTAACCCGGGGGCTGAAGCTTTCTTT. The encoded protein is CASSPFANPGAEAFF.

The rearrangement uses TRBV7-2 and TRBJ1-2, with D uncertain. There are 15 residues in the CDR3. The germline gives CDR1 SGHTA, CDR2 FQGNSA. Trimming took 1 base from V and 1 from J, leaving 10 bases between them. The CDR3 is CASSLESGYNYGYTF. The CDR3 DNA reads TGTGCCAGCAGCTTAGAATCGGGCTATAACTATGGCTACACCTTC. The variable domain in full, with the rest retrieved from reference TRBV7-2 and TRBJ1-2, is GAGVSQSPSNKVTEKGKDVELRCDPISGHTALYWYRQSLGQGLEFLIYFQGNSAPDKSGLPSDRFSAERTGGSVSTLTIQRTQQEDSAVYLCASSLESGYNYGYTFGSGTRLTVV.

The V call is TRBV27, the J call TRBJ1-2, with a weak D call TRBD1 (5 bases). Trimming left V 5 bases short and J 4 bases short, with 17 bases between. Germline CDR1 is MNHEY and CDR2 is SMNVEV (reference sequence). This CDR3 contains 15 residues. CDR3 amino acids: CASSPRDGLFYGYTF. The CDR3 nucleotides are TGTGCCAGCAGTCCCCGGGACGGATTATTCTATGGCTACACCTTC.

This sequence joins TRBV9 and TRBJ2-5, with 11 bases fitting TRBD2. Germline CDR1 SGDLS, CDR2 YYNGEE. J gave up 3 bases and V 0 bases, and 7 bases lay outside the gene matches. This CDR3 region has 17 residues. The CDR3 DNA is TGTGCCAGCAGCGTAGGAACTAGCGGGGGAGGGGAAGAGACCCAGTACTTC. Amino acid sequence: CASSVGTSGGGEETQYF. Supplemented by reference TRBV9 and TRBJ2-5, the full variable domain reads DSGVTQTPKHLITATGQRVTLRCSPRSGDLSVYWYQQSLDQGLQFLIQYYNGEERAKGNILERFSAQQFPDLHSELNLSSLELGDSALYFCASSVGTSGGGEETQYFGPGTRLLVL.

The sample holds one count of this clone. The CDR3, as DNA: TGTGCCAGTAGTATACGGCGGGGGTTAAACAATGAGCAGTTCTTC. It encodes CASSIRRGLNNEQFF. The chain uses TRBV19 and TRBJ2-1; TRBD2 matches 7 bases. This CDR3 has 15 residues. Germline V gene sequence: CDR1 LNHDA, CDR2 SQIVND (reference sequence). V shed 2 bases and J 5 bases; nucleotides not matched to a gene: 6.

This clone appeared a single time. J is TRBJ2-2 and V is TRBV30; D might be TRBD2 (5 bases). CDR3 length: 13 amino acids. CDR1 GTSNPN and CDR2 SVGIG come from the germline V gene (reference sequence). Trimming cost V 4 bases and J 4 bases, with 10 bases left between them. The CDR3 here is CAWNIEGTGELFF. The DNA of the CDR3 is TGTGCCTGGAACATCGAGGGCACCGGGGAGCTGTTTTTT.

CDR3 loop: CASSRRRGGDTGELFF. The CDR3, as DNA: TGTGCCAGCAGCCGTCGGAGGGGGGGAGACACCGGGGAGCTGTTTTTT. This chain connects TRBV3-1 (or the pseudogene TRBV3-2) to TRBJ2-2; tentatively, D is TRBD2 (7 bases). The CDR3 runs to 16 residues. The V gene's germline CDR1 is LGHDT and CDR2 YNNKEL (reference sequence). Between the trimmed V and J ends, which lost 4 bases and 3 bases, there was a span of 15 bases.

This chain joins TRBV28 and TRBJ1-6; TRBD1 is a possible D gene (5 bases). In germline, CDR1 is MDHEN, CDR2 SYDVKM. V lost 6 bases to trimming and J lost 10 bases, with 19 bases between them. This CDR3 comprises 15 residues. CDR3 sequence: CASRGGVIPASPLHF. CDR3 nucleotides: TGTGCCAGCAGGGGGGGGGTCATACCGGCCTCACCCCTCCACTTT.

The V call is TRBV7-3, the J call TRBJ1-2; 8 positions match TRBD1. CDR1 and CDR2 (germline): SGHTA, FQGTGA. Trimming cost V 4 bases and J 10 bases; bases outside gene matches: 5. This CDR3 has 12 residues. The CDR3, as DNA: TGTGCCAGCAGCTCTGGACAGGGAGACTACACCTTC. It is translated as CASSSGQGDYTF. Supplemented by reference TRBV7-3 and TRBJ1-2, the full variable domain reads GAGVSQTPSNKVTEKGKYVELRCDPISGHTALYWYRQSLGQGPEFLIYFQGTGAADDSGLPNDRFFAVRPEGSVSTLKIQRTERGDSAVYLCASSSGQGDYTFGSGTRLTVV.

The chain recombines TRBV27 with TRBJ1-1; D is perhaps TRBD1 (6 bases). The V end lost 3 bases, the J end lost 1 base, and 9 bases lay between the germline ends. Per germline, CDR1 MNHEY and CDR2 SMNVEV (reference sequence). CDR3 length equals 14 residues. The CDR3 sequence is CASSFRGQNTEAFF. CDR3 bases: TGTGCCAGCAGTTTCAGGGGACAGAACACTGAAGCTTTCTTT.

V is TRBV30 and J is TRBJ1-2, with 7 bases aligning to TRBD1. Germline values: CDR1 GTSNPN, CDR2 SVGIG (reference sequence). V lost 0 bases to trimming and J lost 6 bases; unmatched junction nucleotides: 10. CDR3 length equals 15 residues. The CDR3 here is CAWSVRISGGDGYTF. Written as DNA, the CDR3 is TGTGCCTGGAGTGTACGAATCTCAGGGGGAGATGGCTACACCTTC. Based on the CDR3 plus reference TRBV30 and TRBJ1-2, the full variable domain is SQTIHQWPATLVQPVGSPLSLECTVEGTSNPNLYWYRQAAGRGLQLLFYSVGIGQISSEVPQNLSASRPQDRQFILSSKKLLLSDSGFYLCAWSVRISGGDGYTFGSGTRLTVV.

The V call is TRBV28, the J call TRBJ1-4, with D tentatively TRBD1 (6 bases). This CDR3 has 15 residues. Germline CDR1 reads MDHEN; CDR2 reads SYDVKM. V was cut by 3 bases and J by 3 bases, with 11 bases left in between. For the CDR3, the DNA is TGTGCCAGCAGTTTGGGGGGCACGGCTAATGAAAAACTGTTTTTT. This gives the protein CASSLGGTANEKLFF.

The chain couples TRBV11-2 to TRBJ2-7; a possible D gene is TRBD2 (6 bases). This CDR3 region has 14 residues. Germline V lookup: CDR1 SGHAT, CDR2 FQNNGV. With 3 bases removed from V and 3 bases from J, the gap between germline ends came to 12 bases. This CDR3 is CASSLGLGFYEQYF. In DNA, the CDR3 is TGTGCCAGCAGCTTGGGACTGGGTTTCTACGAGCAGTACTTC.